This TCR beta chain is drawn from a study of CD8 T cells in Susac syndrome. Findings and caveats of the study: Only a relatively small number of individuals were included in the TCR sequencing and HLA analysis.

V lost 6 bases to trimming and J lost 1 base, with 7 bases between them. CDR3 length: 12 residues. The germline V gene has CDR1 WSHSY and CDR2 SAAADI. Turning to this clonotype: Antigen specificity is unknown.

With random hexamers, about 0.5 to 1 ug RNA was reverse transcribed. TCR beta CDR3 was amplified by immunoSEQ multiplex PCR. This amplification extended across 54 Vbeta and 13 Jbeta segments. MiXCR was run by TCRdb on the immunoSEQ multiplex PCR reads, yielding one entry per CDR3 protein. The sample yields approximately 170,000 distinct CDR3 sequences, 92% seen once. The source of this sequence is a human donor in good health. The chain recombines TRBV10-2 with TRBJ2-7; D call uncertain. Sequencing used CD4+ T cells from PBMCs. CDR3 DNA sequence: TGCGCCAGCAGAGACACGTCCTACGAGCAGTACTTC. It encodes CASRDTSYEQYF.